One and the same sample provided the 18 T cell receptor beta chains below, sequenced in a study of OX40 agonist ivuxolimab in advanced cancers. The protocol was immunoSEQ multiplex PCR, while the TCRdb copy is restricted to in-frame clones and leaves out a portion. This table holds about 26,000 clones, 83% found once. The sample in question was CD4+ or CD8+ T cells sorted from blood, obtained in a trial of the OX40 agonist ivuxolimab. The source of these receptors is an adult with an advanced solid tumor such as melanoma, head and neck, liver or kidney cancer.

J is TRBJ1-5 and V is TRBV19, with 8 bases matching TRBD1. Trimming cost V 5 bases and J 6 bases; bases outside gene matches: 6. Germline values: CDR1 LNHDA, CDR2 SQIVND (reference sequence). The CDR3 loop spans 14 amino acids. The CDR3: CASSPGQGSQPQHF. Here the CDR3 DNA reads TGTGCCAGTAGTCCCGGACAGGGAAGTCAGCCCCAGCATTTT.

The chain is built from TRBV10-2 and TRBJ2-3; 7 positions agree with TRBD2. Germline V gene lookup returns CDR1 WSHSY and CDR2 SAAADI. CDR3 length: 13 amino acids. Trimming at V came to 7 bases and at J to 6 bases, leaving 7 bases not matched to a gene. The CDR3 spells CASTPGLRDTQYF. CDR3 nucleotides: TGCGCCAGCACACCGGGACTAAGGGATACGCAGTATTTT.

J is TRBJ2-5 and V is TRBV7-8, with D tentatively TRBD1 or TRBD2 (6 bases each). Trimming took 8 bases from V and 6 from J, leaving 19 bases between them. The germline CDR1 and CDR2 sequences are SGHVS and FQNEAQ. The CDR3 runs to 14 residues. The CDR3 DNA reads TGTGCCAGCTCTATTTGGGGGGCTCAGAAGACCCAGTACTTC. It yields the protein CASSIWGAQKTQYF.

The rearrangement joins TRBV5-6 to TRBJ1-2, with D tentatively TRBD1 (5 bases). V dropped 0 bases and J dropped 4 bases, with 16 bases sitting between them. Germline V CDR1 and CDR2: SGHDT, YYEEEE. The CDR3 has 16 amino acids. This chain's CDR3 is CASSLAEGPILYGYTF. CDR3 DNA: TGTGCCAGCAGCTTGGCCGAGGGGCCGATCCTCTATGGCTACACCTTC.

The chain is built from TRBV7-9 and TRBJ2-4, with D possibly being TRBD1 (5 bases). The CDR3 extends over 14 amino acids. V was shortened by 0 bases and J by 8 bases, with 11 bases between the two germline ends. CDR1 SEHNR and CDR2 FQNEAQ come from the germline V gene (reference sequence). The CDR3 nucleotides read TGTGCCAGCAGCTTAGCGGGGCAGGGATACATTCAGTACTTC. Translation gives CASSLAGQGYIQYF.

V and J are TRBV4-1 and TRBJ2-1; no reliable D call. The CDR3 is 11 residues long. Per germline, CDR1 MGHRA and CDR2 YSYEKL. The V end was cut by 7 bases, the J end by 7 bases, with 8 bases between. The CDR3 spells CASTTENEQFF. The DNA of the CDR3 is TGCGCCAGCACCACAGAGAATGAGCAGTTCTTC.

V usage is TRBV23-1 and J usage is TRBJ1-3; TRBD1 matches 11 bases. TRBV23-1 is labeled an ORF, and its function is uncertain. Trimming took 2 bases from V and 7 from J; bases not matched to a gene: 13. This CDR3 has 18 residues. In DNA form, the CDR3 reads TGCGCCAGCAGTCAACCGACGGCCAGGACAGGGGGCCCCAACACCATATATTTT. It codes for CASSQPTARTGGPNTIYF.

V is TRBV6-1 and J is TRBJ1-1; D is perhaps TRBD1 (5 bases). Germline CDR1 reads MNHNS; CDR2 reads SASEGT. The CDR3 is 14 amino acids. V lost 3 bases and J lost 5, with 13 bases in between. The CDR3, as DNA: TGTGCCAGCAGTGAGACGGGGGAATGGACTGAAGCTTTCTTT. Protein: CASSETGEWTEAFF.

Here the CDR3 reads CASSISGFDMDQPQHF. The CDR3 bases are TGTGCCAGTAGTATCTCAGGGTTTGATATGGATCAGCCCCAGCATTTT. The chain couples TRBV19 to TRBJ1-5; D is perhaps TRBD1 (5 bases). Trimming took off 3 bases at V and 5 bases at J, with 17 bases between the two ends. CDR3 length: 16 residues. Germline-derived CDR1 and CDR2 are LNHDA and SQIVND (reference sequence).

J is TRBJ2-1 and V is TRBV9; TRBD2 matches 14 bases. V shed 2 bases and J 4 bases; nucleotides not matched to a gene: 5. Looked up from germline, CDR1 is SGDLS and CDR2 is YYNGEE. This CDR3 has 17 amino acids. This CDR3 is CASSVRGTSGGYNEQFF. Here the CDR3 DNA reads TGTGCCAGCAGCGTTCGGGGGACTAGCGGGGGTTACAATGAGCAGTTCTTC.

This chain connects TRBV2 to TRBJ1-2, with D possibly matching TRBD1 (5 bases). The V end was cut by 4 bases, the J end by 2 bases, with 11 bases between. From germline, CDR1 is SNHLY and CDR2 FYNNEI. CDR3 length: 14 amino acids. CDR3 sequence reads: CASSARDGNYGYTF. CDR3 sequence (DNA): TGTGCCAGCAGTGCAAGGGACGGCAACTATGGCTACACCTTC.

This clone has a single count. The chain combines TRBV19 with TRBJ2-2, with TRBD2 matching 8 bases. V lost 6 bases to trimming and J lost 2 bases; unmatched junction nucleotides: 11. Germline V gene data show CDR1 as LNHDA and CDR2 as SQIVND (reference sequence). The CDR3 loop spans 17 amino acids. CDR3 in amino acids: CASRLSAGGGNTGELFF. The CDR3 DNA reads as TGTGCCAGTAGGCTCTCCGCGGGGGGCGGTAACACCGGGGAGCTGTTTTTT.

This chain links TRBV6-5 with TRBJ2-1; TRBD2 agrees at 10 bases. After removal of 7 bases from V and 6 bases from J, the junction contained 9 bases not matched to a gene. Germline loops: CDR1 MNHEY, CDR2 SVGAGI. This CDR3 contains 15 residues. CDR3 DNA sequence: TGTGCCAGCACTTGGAGCGGGGGGGCTCGCAATGAGCAGTTCTTC. Translation: CASTWSGGARNEQFF.

The gene calls are TRBV18 and TRBJ1-2; no reliable D call. Germline V CDR1 and CDR2: KGHSH, LQKENI. V was trimmed by 4 bases and J by 3 bases, leaving 9 bases between them. This CDR3 has 13 amino acids. CDR3 sequence reads: CASSLARDYGYTF. The CDR3 coding sequence is TGTGCCAGCTCACTGGCAAGGGACTATGGCTACACCTTC.

CDR3 loop: CASSRDSWDSNQPQHF. The CDR3 nucleotides are TGTGCCAGCAGCCGGGACAGCTGGGATAGCAATCAGCCCCAGCATTTT. The chain joins TRBV2 to TRBJ1-5; 7 bases match TRBD1. Per germline, CDR1 SNHLY and CDR2 FYNNEI. The V gene end was trimmed by 6 bases and the J gene end by 0 bases; junction bases not matched to a gene: 8. The CDR3 is 16 amino acids. The whole variable domain, filled in from reference TRBV2 and TRBJ1-5, reads EPEVTQTPSHQVTQMGQEVILRCVPISNHLYFYWYRQILGQKVEFLVSFYNNEISEKSEIFDDQFSVERPDGSNFTLKIRSTKLEDSAMYFCASSRDSWDSNQPQHFGDGTRLSIL.

The V gene is TRBV2, the J gene TRBJ2-3, with 10 bases fitting TRBD2. Germline trimming cut 2 bases from V and 6 bases from J; bases unmatched to any gene: 11. Germline V gene data show CDR1 as SNHLY and CDR2 as FYNNEI. This CDR3 contains 17 residues. CDR3 nucleotides: TGTGCCAGCAGTGAACGCCGGGCAGCGGGGGGGAGGGATACGCAGTATTTT. Translating gives CASSERRAAGGRDTQYF.

As to this clone: This may be a read error: a much more frequent sequence differs by one nucleotide. The chain combines TRBV11-2 with TRBJ1-1; D is unresolved. This CDR3 comprises 13 residues. Germline V lookup: CDR1 SGHAT, CDR2 FQNNGV. The CDR3 DNA sequence: TGTGCCAGCAGCCCCGGTCGGAACACTGAAGTTTTCTTT. It is translated as CASSPGRNTEVFF.

The chain joins TRBV2 to TRBJ1-4, with D tentatively TRBD1 (5 bases). The CDR3 sequence is 13 residues long. Germline V gene lookup returns CDR1 SNHLY and CDR2 FYNNEI. Between the trimmed V and J ends, which lost 6 bases and 0 bases, there was a span of 5 bases. The CDR3 nucleotides read TGTGCCAGCAGAGGGGCAACTAATGAAAAACTGTTTTTT. It yields the protein CASRGATNEKLFF.